The 18 T cell receptor beta chains given below trace back to one sample, sequenced in a study of vaccination and CD4 T cells after COVID-19. These receptors lack a known antigen. Cultured CD4+ T cell DNA underwent sequencing with the Oncomine TCR Beta short-read assay. A single record per CDR3 protein comes from TCRdb applying MiXCR to the PCR reads. The sample lists almost 20,000 distinct CDR3 sequences, about 50% occurring once. Treatment here: approximately 9-day PBMC culture with coronavirus spike peptide pools or control peptides (ViraFEST assay). Sequenced sample: CD4+ T cells from blood, cultured in vitro. These TCRs come from a human donor who had recovered from COVID-19.

This chain joins TRBV7-9 and TRBJ1-5, with 9 nucleotides matching TRBD1. Per germline, CDR1 SEHNR and CDR2 FQNEAQ (reference sequence). The CDR3 is made up of 15 amino acids. The V segment lost 5 bases and the J segment 8 bases; nucleotides outside the gene matches: 10. The CDR3 loop reads CASSATGQGGKPQHF. The CDR3 DNA reads as TGTGCCAGCAGCGCTACGGGACAGGGCGGTAAGCCCCAGCATTTT. The full variable domain, rest sourced from reference TRBV7-9 and TRBJ1-5, is DTGVSQNPRHKITKRGQNVTFRCDPISEHNRLYWYRQTLGQGPEFLTYFQNEAQLEKSRLLSDRFSAERPKGSFSTLEIQRTEQGDSAMYLCASSATGQGGKPQHFGDGTRLSIL.

The chain combines TRBV3-1 with TRBJ1-1; TRBD1 matches at 9 bases. With V trimmed by 10 bases and J by 4 bases, 4 bases remained unmatched. The germline gives CDR1 LGHDT, CDR2 YNNKEL (reference sequence). The CDR3 length is 12 residues. The CDR3 DNA is TGTGCCAACGAGGACAGGGGCACTGAAGCTTTCTTT. Translating gives CANEDRGTEAFF.

J is TRBJ2-1 and V is TRBV20-1; 9 bases fit TRBD2. This CDR3 has 16 amino acids. Germline V gene sequence: CDR1 DFQATT, CDR2 SNEGSKA (reference sequence). J gave up 7 bases and V 0 bases, and 10 bases lay outside the gene matches. The chain's CDR3 is CSARDSGRGGPNEQFF. In DNA, the CDR3 is TGCAGTGCTAGAGATTCGGGGCGGGGGGGCCCGAATGAGCAGTTCTTC.

V and J are TRBV20-1 and TRBJ2-1; D is unresolved. The CDR3 extends over 10 amino acids. Germline V gives CDR1 DFQATT, CDR2 SNEGSKA (reference sequence). DNA for the CDR3: TGCAGCCCGCTCCAATATGAGCAGTTCTTC. It yields the protein CSPLQYEQFF.

The sample holds a few counts of this clonotype. V gene TRBV27 combines with J gene TRBJ2-7, with 7 bases fitting TRBD1. CDR1 and CDR2 from the germline V gene are MNHEY and SMNVEV (reference sequence). This CDR3 contains 14 residues. V gave up 6 bases and J gave up 6 bases; unmatched junction bases: 11. The CDR3 loop reads CASSPRQGRGEQYF. In DNA, the CDR3 is TGTGCCAGCAGCCCGAGACAGGGCCGTGGCGAGCAGTACTTC.

The V call is TRBV6-5, the J call TRBJ1-2; D not certain. Germline V gene lookup returns CDR1 MNHEY and CDR2 SVGAGI. CDR3 length equals 16 residues. Trimming shortened V by 2 bases and J by 6 bases, and 19 bases separated the two germline ends. CDR3 sequence: CASSYGGVGESNGYTF. CDR3 nucleotide sequence: TGTGCCAGCAGTTACGGCGGTGTCGGTGAGAGTAATGGCTACACCTTC.

This chain uses TRBV10-3 with TRBJ1-5; D unclear. The germline gives CDR1 ENHRY, CDR2 SYGVKD. CDR3 size: 15 residues. Trimming took 2 bases from V and 0 from J, leaving 8 bases between them. The CDR3 DNA sequence: TGTGCCATCAGTGAGGGACTCATTAGCAATCAGCCCCAGCATTTT. Its translation: CAISEGLISNQPQHF.

The chain uses TRBV28 and TRBJ2-1; 9 bases align to TRBD2. Germline V gene lookup returns CDR1 MDHEN and CDR2 SYDVKM. The CDR3 runs to 15 residues. Unmatched junction bases numbered 4, after V lost 6 bases and J lost 1 base. The CDR3 region is CASRNSGRSYNEQFF. The CDR3 nucleotides are TGTGCCAGCAGAAATAGCGGGAGATCCTACAATGAGCAGTTCTTC.

Only a few counts were recorded for this clonotype. The chain uses TRBV2 and TRBJ2-5; D not certain. CDR1 is SNHLY, CDR2 FYNNEI, per germline. The V gene lost 6 bases and the J gene lost 3 bases, with 5 bases spanning the gap. The CDR3 is made up of 11 amino acids. CDR3 in DNA: TGTGCCAGCAGACCCGAAGAGACCCAGTACTTC. It specifies CASRPEETQYF.

The V and J genes are TRBV10-3 and TRBJ2-3; TRBD2 matches at 13 bases. Germline CDR1 and CDR2: ENHRY and SYGVKD. V lost 7 bases, J lost 4 bases, and 8 bases stayed unmatched. The CDR3 consists of 16 residues. CDR3 coding DNA: TGTGCCATCACTTCCGGACTAGCGGGAGTTCCAGATACGCAGTATTTT. Its protein product is CAITSGLAGVPDTQYF.

This chain links TRBV6-1 with TRBJ1-2; D may be TRBD1 (5 bases). The CDR3 has 15 residues. V lost 2 bases and J lost 6, with 16 bases in between. CDR1 MNHNS and CDR2 SASEGT come from the germline V gene. CDR3 sequence (DNA): TGTGCCAGCAGTGAAAATGTGTGGCGGACACATGGCTACACCTTC. Translated: CASSENVWRTHGYTF.

This rearrangement joins TRBV5-1 to TRBJ2-3; D may be TRBD1 (6 bases). This CDR3 comprises 14 residues. Trimming took off 2 bases at V and 2 bases at J, with 9 bases between the two ends. The germline V gene encodes CDR1 SGHRS and CDR2 YFSETQ. The CDR3 spells CASSLQGFTDTQYF. CDR3 bases: TGCGCCAGCAGCTTACAGGGCTTCACAGATACGCAGTATTTT. Full variable domain (outside the CDR3, taken from reference TRBV5-1 and TRBJ2-3): KAGVTQTPRYLIKTRGQQVTLSCSPISGHRSVSWYQQTPGQGLQFLFEYFSETQRNKGNFPGRFSGRQFSNSRSEMNVSTLELGDSALYLCASSLQGFTDTQYFGPGTRLTVL.

The V and J genes are TRBV19 and TRBJ2-6; a weak D match, TRBD1 (7 bases). CDR1 is LNHDA, CDR2 SQIVND, per germline (reference sequence). This CDR3 has 17 amino acids. The V and J ends lost 4 bases and 0 bases respectively, with 13 bases between them. The CDR3 DNA reads as TGTGCCAGTAGTAGACAGGGAGGTTACTCTGGGGCCAACGTCCTGACTTTC. It translates to CASSRQGGYSGANVLTF.

This chain uses TRBV24-1 with TRBJ2-1; 8 nucleotides match TRBD2. Germline assignment: CDR1 KGHDR and CDR2 SFDVKD. The CDR3 consists of 14 residues. V dropped 4 bases and J dropped 5; count of bases not matched to a gene: 3. The CDR3 reads CATSDLGLDNEQFF. As DNA, the CDR3 is TGTGCCACCAGTGACCTGGGACTAGACAATGAGCAGTTCTTC.

The chain uses TRBV5-1 and TRBJ2-7; a weak D match, TRBD1 (5 bases). There are 16 residues in the CDR3. Germline CDR1 SGHRS, CDR2 YFSETQ. Trimming took 0 bases from V and 0 from J, leaving 13 bases between them. The CDR3 nucleotides are TGCGCCAGCAGCTTGGCCGGGCAGGGAAGCTCCTACGAGCAGTACTTC. Residues: CASSLAGQGSSYEQYF.

The genes are TRBV20-1 and TRBJ2-7, with TRBD2 identical over 9 bases. The CDR3 totals 14 residues. V dropped 0 bases and J dropped 6; count of bases not matched to a gene: 6. CDR1 and CDR2 from the germline V gene are DFQATT and SNEGSKA (reference sequence). The CDR3 bases are TGCAGTGCTAGAGATCCAGCGGGGGGCGGCGAGCAGTACTTC. Translation: CSARDPAGGGEQYF.

The chain carries TRBV6-1 and TRBJ1-2; TRBD1 is a possible D gene (6 bases). There are 16 residues in the CDR3. The V end was cut by 0 bases, the J end by 4 bases, with 15 bases between. Germline-derived CDR1 and CDR2 are MNHNS and SASEGT. The CDR3 region has the DNA TGTGCCAGCAGTGAAGCGCTCTCAGGGGTTATCTATGGCTACACCTTC. As protein: CASSEALSGVIYGYTF.

This clonotype was found a few times. This chain uses TRBV24-1 with TRBJ1-1; D is unclear. The CDR3 runs to 11 residues. Trimming removed 5 bases from V and 4 bases from J, with 4 bases in between. The germline CDR1 and CDR2 sequences are KGHDR and SFDVKD. The CDR3 loop is CATSGGTEAFF. CDR3 coding DNA: TGTGCCACCAGTGGTGGCACTGAAGCTTTCTTT.